The present T cell receptor beta chain was sequenced within a study of T cells in Graves' hyperthyroidism and ophthalmopathy. Source material for PBMCs was less than 12 ml fresh peripheral blood. Amplified TCR beta CDR3 regions came from RNA transcripts. The HTBI primer set drove a first-round RT-PCR of the TCR CDR3. TCRdb independently ran MiXCR on the multiplex PCR reads; one entry per CDR3 protein. The repertoire has around 350,000 distinct CDR3 sequences, 20% to 25% of them found once; the top ten carry 73%. Trimming removed 5 bases at V and 5 bases at J, with 18 bases between. Germline-derived CDR1 and CDR2 are SGHTA and FQGNSA. The CDR3 loop spans 15 amino acids.

This chain links TRBV7-2 with TRBJ2-5, with D tentatively TRBD2 (5 bases). Material for sequencing was blood. The source is a man aged 50-59 years with Graves' hyperthyroidism. The CDR3 nucleotides read TGTGCCAGCAGCGACCGACGTCGGGGTGTGGAGACCCAGTACTTC. Its translation is CASSDRRRGVETQYF.